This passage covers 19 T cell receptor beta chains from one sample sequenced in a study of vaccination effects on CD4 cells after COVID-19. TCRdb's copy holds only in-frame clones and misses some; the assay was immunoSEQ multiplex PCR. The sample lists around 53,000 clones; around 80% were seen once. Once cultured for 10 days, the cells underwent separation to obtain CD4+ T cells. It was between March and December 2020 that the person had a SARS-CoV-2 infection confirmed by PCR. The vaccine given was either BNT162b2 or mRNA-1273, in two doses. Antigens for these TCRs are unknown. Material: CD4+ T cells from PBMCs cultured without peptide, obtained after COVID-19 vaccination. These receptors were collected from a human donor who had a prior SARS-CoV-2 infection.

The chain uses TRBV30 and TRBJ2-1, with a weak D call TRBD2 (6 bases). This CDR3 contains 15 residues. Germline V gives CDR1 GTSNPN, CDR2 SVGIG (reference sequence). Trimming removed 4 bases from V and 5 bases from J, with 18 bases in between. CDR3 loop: CAWIWDGRGHNEQFF. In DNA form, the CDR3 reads TGTGCCTGGATCTGGGACGGGCGGGGCCACAATGAGCAGTTCTTC.

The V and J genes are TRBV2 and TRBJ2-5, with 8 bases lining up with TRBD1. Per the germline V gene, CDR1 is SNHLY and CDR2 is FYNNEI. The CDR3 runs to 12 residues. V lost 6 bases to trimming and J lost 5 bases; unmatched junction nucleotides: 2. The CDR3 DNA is TGTGCCAGCAGGGACAGGGTTGAGACCCAGTACTTC. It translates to CASRDRVETQYF.

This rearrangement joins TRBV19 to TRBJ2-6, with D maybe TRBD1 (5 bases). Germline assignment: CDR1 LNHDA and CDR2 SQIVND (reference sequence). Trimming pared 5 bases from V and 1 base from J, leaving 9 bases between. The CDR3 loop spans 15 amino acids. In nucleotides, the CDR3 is TGTGCCAGTAGTTTGACAGCGTCTGGGGCCAACGTCCTGACTTTC. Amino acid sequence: CASSLTASGANVLTF.

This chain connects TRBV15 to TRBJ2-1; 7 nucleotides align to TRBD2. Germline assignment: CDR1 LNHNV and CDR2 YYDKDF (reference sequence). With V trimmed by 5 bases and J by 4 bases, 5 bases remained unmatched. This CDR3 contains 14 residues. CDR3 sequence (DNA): TGTGCCACCAGCTCCGGCGGGGGATACAATGAGCAGTTCTTC. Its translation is CATSSGGGYNEQFF.

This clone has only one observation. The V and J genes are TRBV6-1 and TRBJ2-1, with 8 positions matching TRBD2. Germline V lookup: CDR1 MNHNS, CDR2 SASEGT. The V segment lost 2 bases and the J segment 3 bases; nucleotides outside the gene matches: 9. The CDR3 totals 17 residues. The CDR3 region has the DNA TGTGCCAGCAGTGAAAGGCCTAGCGGGTTTAACTACAATGAGCAGTTCTTC. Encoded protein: CASSERPSGFNYNEQFF.

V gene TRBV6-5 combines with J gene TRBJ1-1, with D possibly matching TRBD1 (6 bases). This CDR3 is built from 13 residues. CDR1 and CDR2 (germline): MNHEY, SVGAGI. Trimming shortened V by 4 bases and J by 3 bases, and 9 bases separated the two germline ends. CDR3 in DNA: TGTGCCAGCAGTTGGGGGCTGCACACTGAAGCTTTCTTT. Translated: CASSWGLHTEAFF.

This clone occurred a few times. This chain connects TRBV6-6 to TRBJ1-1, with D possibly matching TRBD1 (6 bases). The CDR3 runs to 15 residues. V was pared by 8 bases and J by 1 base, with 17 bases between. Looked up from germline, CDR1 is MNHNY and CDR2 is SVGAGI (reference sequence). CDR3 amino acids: CASVGHQTGNTEAFF. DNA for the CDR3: TGTGCCAGCGTAGGCCACCAGACAGGGAACACTGAAGCTTTCTTT.

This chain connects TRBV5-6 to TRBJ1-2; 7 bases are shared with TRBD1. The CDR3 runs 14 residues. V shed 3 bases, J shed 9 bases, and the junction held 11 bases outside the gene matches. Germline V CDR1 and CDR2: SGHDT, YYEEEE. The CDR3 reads CASSSGRGRNRYTF. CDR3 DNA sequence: TGTGCCAGCAGCTCCGGGAGGGGGCGAAACCGCTACACCTTC.

CDR3 nucleotides: TGTGCCAGTAGTATAGTCGCATCTACTCTGTTTTTT. Encoded protein: CASSIVASTLFF. This chain links TRBV19 with TRBJ2-2; no reliable D call. CDR1 and CDR2 from the germline V gene are LNHDA and SQIVND (reference sequence). CDR3 size: 12 residues. The ends were cut back, 1 base at V and 14 bases at J, with 11 bases in the middle.

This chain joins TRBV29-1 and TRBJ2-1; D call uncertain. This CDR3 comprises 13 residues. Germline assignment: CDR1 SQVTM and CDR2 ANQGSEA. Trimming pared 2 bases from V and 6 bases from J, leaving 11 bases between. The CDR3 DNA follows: TGCAGCGTTGAAATCCAATCAGGCAATGAGCAGTTCTTC. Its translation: CSVEIQSGNEQFF.

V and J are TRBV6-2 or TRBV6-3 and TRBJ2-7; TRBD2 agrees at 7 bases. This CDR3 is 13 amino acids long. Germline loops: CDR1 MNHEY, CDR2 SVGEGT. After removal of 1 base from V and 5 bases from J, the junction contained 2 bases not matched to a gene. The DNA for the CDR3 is TGTGCCAGCAGTTACTACCGGGGGGACGAGCAGTACTTC. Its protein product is CASSYYRGDEQYF.

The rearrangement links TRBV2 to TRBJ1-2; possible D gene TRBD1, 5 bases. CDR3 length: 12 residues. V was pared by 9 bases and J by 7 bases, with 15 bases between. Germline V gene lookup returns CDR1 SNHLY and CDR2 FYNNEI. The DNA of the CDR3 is TGTGCCAGGCAAGACAGTTCTTTTGGCTACACCTTC. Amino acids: CARQDSSFGYTF.

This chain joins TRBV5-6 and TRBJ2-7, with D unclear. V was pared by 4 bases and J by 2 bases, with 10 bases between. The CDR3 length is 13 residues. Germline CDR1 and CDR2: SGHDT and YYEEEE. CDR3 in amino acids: CASSRGPPYEQYF. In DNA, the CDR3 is TGTGCCAGCAGCCGAGGACCCCCCTACGAGCAGTACTTC. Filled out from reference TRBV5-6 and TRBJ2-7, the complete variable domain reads DAGVTQSPTHLIKTRGQQVTLRCSPKSGHDTVSWYQQALGQGPQFIFQYYEEEERQRGNFPDRFSGHQFPNYSSELNVNALLLGDSALYLCASSRGPPYEQYFGPGTRLTVT.

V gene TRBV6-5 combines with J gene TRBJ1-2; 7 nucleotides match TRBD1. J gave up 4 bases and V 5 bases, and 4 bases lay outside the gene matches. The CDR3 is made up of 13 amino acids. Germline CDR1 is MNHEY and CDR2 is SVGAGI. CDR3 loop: CASSPGGFYGYTF. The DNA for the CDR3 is TGTGCCAGCAGTCCAGGGGGTTTCTATGGCTACACCTTC.

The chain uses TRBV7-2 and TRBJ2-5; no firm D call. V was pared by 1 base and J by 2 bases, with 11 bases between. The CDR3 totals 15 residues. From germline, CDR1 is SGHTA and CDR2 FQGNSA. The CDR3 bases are TGTGCCAGCAGCTTAGGTCTAGTAATTCAAGAGACCCAGTACTTC. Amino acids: CASSLGLVIQETQYF. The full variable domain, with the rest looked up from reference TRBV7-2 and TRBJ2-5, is GAGVSQSPSNKVTEKGKDVELRCDPISGHTALYWYRQSLGQGLEFLIYFQGNSAPDKSGLPSDRFSAERTGGSVSTLTIQRTQQEDSAVYLCASSLGLVIQETQYFGPGTRLLVL.

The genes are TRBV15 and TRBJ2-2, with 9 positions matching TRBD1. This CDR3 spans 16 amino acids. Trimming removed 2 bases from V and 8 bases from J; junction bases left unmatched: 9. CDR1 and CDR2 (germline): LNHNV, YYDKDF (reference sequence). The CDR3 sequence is CATSRNGQGPRGELFF. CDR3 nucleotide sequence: TGTGCCACCAGCAGAAACGGACAGGGGCCGCGGGGGGAGCTGTTTTTT. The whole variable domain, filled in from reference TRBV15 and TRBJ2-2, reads DAMVIQNPRYQVTQFGKPVTLSCSQTLNHNVMYWYQQKSSQAPKLLFHYYDKDFNNEADTPDNFQSRRPNTSFCFLDIRSPGLGDTAMYLCATSRNGQGPRGELFFGEGSRLTVL.

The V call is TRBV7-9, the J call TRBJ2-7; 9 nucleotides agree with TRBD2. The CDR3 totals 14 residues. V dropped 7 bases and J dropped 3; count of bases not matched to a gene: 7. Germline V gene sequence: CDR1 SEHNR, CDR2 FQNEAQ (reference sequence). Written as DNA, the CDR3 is TGTGCCAGCACCCTTCTAGCGGGAAGCTACGAGCAGTACTTC. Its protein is CASTLLAGSYEQYF.

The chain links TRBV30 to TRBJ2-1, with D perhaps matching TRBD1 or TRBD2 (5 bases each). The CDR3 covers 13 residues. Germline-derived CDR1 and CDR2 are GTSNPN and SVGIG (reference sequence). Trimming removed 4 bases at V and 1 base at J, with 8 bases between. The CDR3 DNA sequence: TGTGCCTGGATGAGGGGTTCCTACAATGAGCAGTTCTTC. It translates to CAWMRGSYNEQFF.

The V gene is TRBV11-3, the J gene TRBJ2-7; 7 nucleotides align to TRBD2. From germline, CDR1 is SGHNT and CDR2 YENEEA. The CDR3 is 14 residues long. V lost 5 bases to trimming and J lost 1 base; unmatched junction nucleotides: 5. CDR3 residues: CASSPLATSYEQYF. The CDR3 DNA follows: TGTGCCAGCAGCCCACTAGCGACGTCCTACGAGCAGTACTTC.